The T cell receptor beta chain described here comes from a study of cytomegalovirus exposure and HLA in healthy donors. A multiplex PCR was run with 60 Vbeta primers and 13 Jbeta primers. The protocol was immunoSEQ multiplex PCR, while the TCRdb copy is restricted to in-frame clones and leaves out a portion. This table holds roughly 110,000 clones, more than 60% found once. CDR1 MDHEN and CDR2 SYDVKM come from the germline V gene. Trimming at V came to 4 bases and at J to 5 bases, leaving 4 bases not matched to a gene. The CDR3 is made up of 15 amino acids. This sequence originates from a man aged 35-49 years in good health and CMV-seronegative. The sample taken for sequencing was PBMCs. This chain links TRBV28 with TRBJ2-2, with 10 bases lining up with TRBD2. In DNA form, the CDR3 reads TGTGCCAGCAGTTCGTTAGCGGGGGGTACCGGGGAGCTGTTTTTT. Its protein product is CASSSLAGGTGELFF.